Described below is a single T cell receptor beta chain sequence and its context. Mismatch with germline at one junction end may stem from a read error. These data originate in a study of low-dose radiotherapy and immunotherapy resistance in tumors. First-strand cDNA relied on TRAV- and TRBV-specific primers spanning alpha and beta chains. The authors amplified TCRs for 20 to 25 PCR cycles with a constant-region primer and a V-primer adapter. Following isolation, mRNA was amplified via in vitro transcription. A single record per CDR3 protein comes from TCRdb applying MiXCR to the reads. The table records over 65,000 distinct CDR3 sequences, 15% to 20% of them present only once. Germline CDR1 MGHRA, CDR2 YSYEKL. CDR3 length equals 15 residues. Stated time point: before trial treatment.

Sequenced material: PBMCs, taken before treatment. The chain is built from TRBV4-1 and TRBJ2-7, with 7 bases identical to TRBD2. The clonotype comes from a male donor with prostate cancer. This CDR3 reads CASSQGALAEYEQYF. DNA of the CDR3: TGTGCCAGCAGCCAAGGGGCGCTAGCGGAGTACGAGCAGTACTTC.